What follows are 3 T cell receptor beta chains derived from one specimen sequenced in a study of blood T cell repertoires in COVID-19 (dated by TCRdb to 2018 to 2020). Library prep was done by the immunoSEQ multiplex PCR assay. TCRdb retrieved this table from immuneACCESS and kept in-frame rearrangements only. Not all clones are present; in checked studies, unresolved V genes account for under half, and no reason is known for the remainder. This sample lists approximately 15,000 clones; roughly nine tenths were detected once. The ten top clones hold roughly 24% of the sample. Input material: peripheral blood. These receptors all come from a man in his sixties with acute or convalescent COVID-19.

The chain is built from TRBV24-1 and TRBJ2-1, with 7 bases aligning to TRBD2. The length of the CDR3 is 16 residues. The V and J ends lost 5 bases and 2 bases, in that order; junction bases with no gene match: 8. CDR1 is KGHDR and CDR2 is SFDVKD in the germline V gene. The CDR3 sequence is CATSGGGGTTYNEQFF. CDR3 DNA sequence: TGTGCCACCAGTGGGGGGGGAGGGACCACCTACAATGAGCAGTTCTTC.

This clone was counted between two and nine times. The V call is TRBV30, the J call TRBJ1-3; TRBD1 matches 8 bases. CDR1 and CDR2 from the germline V gene are GTSNPN and SVGIG (reference sequence). The CDR3 length is 15 residues. The V gene end was trimmed by 3 bases and the J gene end by 3 bases; junction bases not matched to a gene: 7. CDR3 amino acids: CAWRTTGDNGNTIYF. The CDR3 nucleotides read TGTGCCTGGAGAACGACAGGGGATAATGGAAACACCATATATTTT.

This clone appeared a few times. The chain uses TRBV5-7 and TRBJ1-5, with 9 bases matching TRBD1. TRBV5-7 is annotated as an ORF whose role is uncertain. The trim removed 4 bases at V and 0 bases at J, leaving 11 bases unmatched. The CDR3 length is 18 residues. The CDR3 spells CASSPGTGIFYSNQPQHF. The CDR3 DNA sequence: TGTGCCAGCAGCCCGGGGACAGGGATTTTTTATAGCAATCAGCCCCAGCATTTT.